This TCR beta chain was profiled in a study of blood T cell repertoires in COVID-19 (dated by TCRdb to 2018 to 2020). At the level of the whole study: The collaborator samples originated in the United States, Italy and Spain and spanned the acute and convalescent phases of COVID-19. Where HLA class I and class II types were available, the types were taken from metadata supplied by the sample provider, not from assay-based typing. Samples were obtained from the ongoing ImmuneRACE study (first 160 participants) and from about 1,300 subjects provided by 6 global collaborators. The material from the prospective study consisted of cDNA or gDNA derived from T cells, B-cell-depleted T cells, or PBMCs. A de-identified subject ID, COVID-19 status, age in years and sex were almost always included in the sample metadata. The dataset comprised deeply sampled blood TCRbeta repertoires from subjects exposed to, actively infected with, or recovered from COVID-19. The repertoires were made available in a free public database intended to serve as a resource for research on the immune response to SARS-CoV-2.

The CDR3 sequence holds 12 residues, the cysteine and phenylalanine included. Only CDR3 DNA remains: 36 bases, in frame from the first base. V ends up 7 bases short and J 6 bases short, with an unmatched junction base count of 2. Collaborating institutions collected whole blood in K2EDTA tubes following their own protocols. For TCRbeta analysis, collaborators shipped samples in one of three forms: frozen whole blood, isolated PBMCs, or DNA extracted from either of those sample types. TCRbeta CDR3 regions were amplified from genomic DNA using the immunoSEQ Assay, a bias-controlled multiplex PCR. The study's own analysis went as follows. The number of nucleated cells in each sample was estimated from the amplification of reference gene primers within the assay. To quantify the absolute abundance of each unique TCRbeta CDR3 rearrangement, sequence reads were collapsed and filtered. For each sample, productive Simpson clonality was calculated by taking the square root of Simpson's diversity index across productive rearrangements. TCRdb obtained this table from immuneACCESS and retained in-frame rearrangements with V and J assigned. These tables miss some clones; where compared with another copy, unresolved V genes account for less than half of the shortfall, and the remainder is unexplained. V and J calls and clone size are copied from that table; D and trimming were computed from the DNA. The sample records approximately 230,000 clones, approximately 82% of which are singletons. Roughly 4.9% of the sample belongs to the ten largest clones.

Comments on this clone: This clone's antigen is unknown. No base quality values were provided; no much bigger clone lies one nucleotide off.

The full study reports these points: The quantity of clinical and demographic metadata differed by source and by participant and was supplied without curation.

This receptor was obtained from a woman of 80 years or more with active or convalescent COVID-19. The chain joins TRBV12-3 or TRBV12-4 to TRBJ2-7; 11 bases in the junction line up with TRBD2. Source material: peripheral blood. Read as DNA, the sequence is TGTGCCAGCAACGGACTAGCGGGCGAGCAGTACTTC. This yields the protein CASNGLAGEQYF.